This paragraph covers one T cell receptor beta chain sequence. The target antigen is unknown. Treatment meaning: approximately 18 received Ad26.COV2.S at low or high dose, single or two shots; about 5 received placebo; per-sample allocation not given. Each sample was drawn 63 days after the first injection (of vaccine or placebo). Immunization relied on an Ad26 vector, which expressed Wuhan-strain SARS-CoV-2 spike. Sequenced by immunoSEQ multiplex PCR; TCRdb stores in-frame clones only, minus some. The sample has some 350,000 clones; 80% to 90% are singletons. This specimen comes from a study of Ad26.COV2.S vaccination and SARS-CoV-2 variants. Study-level background: The authors gave Ad26.COV2.S intramuscularly, either once or twice 56 days apart.

Findings of the study overall: Quantification of TCR breadth and depth may have yielded underestimates of total T cell responses. Breadth of non-spike TCRs did not differ between vaccinees and placebo recipients.

This TCR was recovered from a person between 18 and 65 years old who received the Ad26.COV2.S COVID-19 vaccine or a placebo. The material was peripheral blood, obtained in a trial of Ad26.COV2.S vaccine versus placebo.

The CDR3, as DNA: TGCGCCACCGAATCGGGGGGACGCCTACAGGGGGCAGTAGATACGCAGTATTTT. It specifies CATESGGRLQGAVDTQYF. The chain couples TRBV5-1 to TRBJ2-3; 9 bases agree with TRBD1. The CDR3 runs to 18 residues. Losses at the gene ends were 9 bases for V and 5 bases for J; bases not matched to a gene: 22. Germline V gene sequence: CDR1 SGHRS, CDR2 YFSETQ.